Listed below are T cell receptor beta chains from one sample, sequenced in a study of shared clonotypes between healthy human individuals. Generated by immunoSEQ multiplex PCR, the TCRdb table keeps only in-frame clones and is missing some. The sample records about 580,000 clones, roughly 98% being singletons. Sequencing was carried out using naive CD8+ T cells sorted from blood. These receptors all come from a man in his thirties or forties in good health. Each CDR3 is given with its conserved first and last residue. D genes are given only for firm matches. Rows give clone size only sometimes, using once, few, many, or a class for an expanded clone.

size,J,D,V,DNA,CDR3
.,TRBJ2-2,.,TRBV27,TGTGCCAGCAGTTTCCCCACCGGGGAGCTGTTTTTT,CASSFPTGELFF
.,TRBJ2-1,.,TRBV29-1,TGCAGCGTTGAGGGGACCATCCCCTCCTACAATGAGCAGTTCTTC,CSVEGTIPSYNEQFF
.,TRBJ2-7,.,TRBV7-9,TGTGCCAGCACCAGGGGGGGTTTAGAGCAGTACTTC,CASTRGGLEQYF
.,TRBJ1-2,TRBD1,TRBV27,TGTGCCAGCAGTACTAACCCGGACAGGGACGGCTATGGCTACACCTTC,CASSTNPDRDGYGYTF
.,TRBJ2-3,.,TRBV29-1,TGCAGCGTTCGTGGGGGCGACACAGATACGCAGTATTTT,CSVRGGDTDTQYF
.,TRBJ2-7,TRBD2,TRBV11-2,TGTGCCAGCAGCTCGGCCCTAGCGGGAGATAAGCACGAGCAGTACTTC,CASSSALAGDKHEQYF
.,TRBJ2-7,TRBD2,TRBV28,TGTGCCAGCAGTTCACTAGCGGGAGAGGGAGAGCAGTACTTC,CASSSLAGEGEQYF
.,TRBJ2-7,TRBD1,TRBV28,TGTGCCAGCAACATTGGGGGACAGGGGGACGAGCAGTACTTC,CASNIGGQGDEQYF
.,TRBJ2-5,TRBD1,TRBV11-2,TGTGCCAGCGCCGGGACAGTCCAAGAGACCCAGTACTTC,CASAGTVQETQYF
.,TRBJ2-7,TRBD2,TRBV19,TGTGCCAGTAGTACCCGGTCTAGCGGGACTTACGAGCAGTACTTC,CASSTRSSGTYEQYF
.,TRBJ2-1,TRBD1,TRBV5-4,TGTGCCAGCACCGGGTGGCGAGACAGGGGTTACAATGAGCAGTTCTTC,CASTGWRDRGYNEQFF
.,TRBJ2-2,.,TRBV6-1,TGTGCCAGCCAGACACGGAAAGTCCTCATCGGGGAGCTGTTTTTT,CASQTRKVLIGELFF
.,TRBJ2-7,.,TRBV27,TGTGCCAGCAGTCCCTTTGAAGGAGGACCCTACGAGCAGTACTTC,CASSPFEGGPYEQYF
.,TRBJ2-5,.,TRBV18,TGTGCCAGCTCGCCTCTCCCGGCGAAGGCAGTCCAAGAGACCCAGTACTTC,CASSPLPAKAVQETQYF
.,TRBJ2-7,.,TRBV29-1,TGCAGCGTTGAGGGGACCTCGACCTACGAGCAGTACTTC,CSVEGTSTYEQYF
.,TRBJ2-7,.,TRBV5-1,TGCGCCAGCAGCTTCCTAGTCTCCCACGAGCAGTACTTC,CASSFLVSHEQYF
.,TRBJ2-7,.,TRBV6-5,TGTGCCAGCAGCAACAGGGTTACCGAGCAGTACTTC,CASSNRVTEQYF
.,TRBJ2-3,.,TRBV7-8,TGTGCCAGCAGCTCGGTCCGACGGGTCACAGATACGCAGTATTTT,CASSSVRRVTDTQYF
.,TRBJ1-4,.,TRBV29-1,TGCAGCGCCTTGACAGCGAAAGGGACCATAGGTGAAAAACTGTTTTTT,CSALTAKGTIGEKLFF
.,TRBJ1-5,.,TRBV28,TGTGCCAGCAGTTTTTCGGGGAGTTATCAGCCCCAGCATTTT,CASSFSGSYQPQHF
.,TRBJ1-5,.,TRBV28,TGTGCCAGCACCGGGGGGGTTCTCAACAATCAGCCCCAGCATTTT,CASTGGVLNNQPQHF
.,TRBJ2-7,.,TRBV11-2,TGTGCCAGCAGCGCAGAGGCAGGGGCTTACGAGCAGTACTTC,CASSAEAGAYEQYF
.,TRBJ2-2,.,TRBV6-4,TGTGCCAGCAAAGAACCGAACACCGGGGAGCTGTTTTTT,CASKEPNTGELFF
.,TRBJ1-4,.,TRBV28,TGTGCCAGCAGTCCCGCCGGTCGGAGGGCTGAAAAACTGTTTTTT,CASSPAGRRAEKLFF
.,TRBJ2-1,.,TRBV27,TGTGCCAGCAGTCTAGGACAGATACTCAATGAGCAGTTCTTC,CASSLGQILNEQFF
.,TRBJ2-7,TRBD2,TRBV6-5,TGTGCCAGCAGTTTACGGACTAGCGCCTCCTACGAGCAGTACTTC,CASSLRTSASYEQYF
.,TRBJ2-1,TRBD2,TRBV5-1,TGCGCCAGCAGCCGCCGACTAGCGGGAGAATCCGGGCCCTACAATGAGCAGTTCTTC,CASSRRLAGESGPYNEQFF
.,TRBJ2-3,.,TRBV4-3,TGCGCCAGCAGCCAAGATTGGCCAGATACGCAGTATTTT,CASSQDWPDTQYF
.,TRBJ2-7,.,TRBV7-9,TGTGCCAGCAGCTTCGTAACCTACGAGCAGTACTTC,CASSFVTYEQYF
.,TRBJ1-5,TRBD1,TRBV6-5,TGTGCCAGCAGTTCGACCGGACAGGGGTACAATCAGCCCCAGCATTTT,CASSSTGQGYNQPQHF
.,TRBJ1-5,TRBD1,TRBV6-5,TGTGCCAGCAGGAAGACAGGGCCACACAATCAGCCCCAGCATTTT,CASRKTGPHNQPQHF
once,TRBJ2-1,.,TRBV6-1,TGTGCCAGCAGTGGGTCAGGGAGTGAGCAGTTCTTC,CASSGSGSEQFF
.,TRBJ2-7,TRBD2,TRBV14,TGTGCCAGCAGCTCTAGACTAGCGGGAGCCTACGAGCAGTACTTC,CASSSRLAGAYEQYF
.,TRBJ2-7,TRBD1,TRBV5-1,TGCGCCAGCAGTGGGACAGGGACGGGCGAGCAGTACTTC,CASSGTGTGEQYF
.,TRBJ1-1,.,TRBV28,TGTGCCAGCAGTGCGGACGGGAACACTGAAGCTTTCTTT,CASSADGNTEAFF
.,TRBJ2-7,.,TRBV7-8,TGTGCCAGCAGCTCGAGATTGACAGACAACGAGCAGTACTTC,CASSSRLTDNEQYF
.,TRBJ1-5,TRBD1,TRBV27,TGTGCCAGCGGGACAGTAAGCAATCAGCCCCAGCATTTT,CASGTVSNQPQHF
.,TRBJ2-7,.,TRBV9,TGTGCCAGCAGCGCTACAGAGGGACACTCCTACGAGCAGTACTTC,CASSATEGHSYEQYF
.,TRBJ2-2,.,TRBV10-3,TGTGCCATCAGTTTAGCAGGGGAGAACACCGGGGAGCTGTTTTTT,CAISLAGENTGELFF